This TCR beta chain was sequenced in a study of blood T cells in healthy people across ages. Study results and caveats: Considered underestimates were the diversity estimates obtained from one million T cells.

A second PCR of about 7 to 11 cycles used a sample-barcoded 5' primer and a J-beta primer mix. TCRdb reanalysed the 5' RACE reads using MiXCR and keeps one entry per CDR3 protein. The repertoire holds fewer than 1.5 million distinct CDR3 sequences, with about 43% as singletons. As regards this clonotype: Antigen unknown.

The germline V gene encodes CDR1 DFQATT and CDR2 SNEGSKA (reference sequence). This CDR3 region has 13 residues. V lost 0 bases and J lost 3, with 9 bases in between. Sequenced: blood. The receptor was isolated from a woman younger than 30 in good health. V and J are TRBV20-1 and TRBJ2-7; no clear D. The CDR3 here is CSARELVGYEQYF. DNA of the CDR3: TGCAGTGCTAGAGAGTTGGTTGGCTACGAGCAGTACTTC.